This T cell receptor (beta chain) was profiled in a study of control samples from healthy donors and cancer patients. Method: immunoSEQ multiplex PCR; TCRdb's copy keeps in-frame clones and lacks some. The table lists about 170,000 clones, around 94% of them singletons. The CDR3 extends over 16 amino acids. Germline loops: CDR1 SGHRS, CDR2 YFSETQ. V lost 2 bases and J 4 bases, leaving 15 bases between the germline ends. Sequencing was done on a sample of blood. This sequence originates from a young woman in good health. The chain links TRBV5-1 to TRBJ2-2; D might be TRBD2 (6 bases). In nucleotides, the CDR3 is TGCGCCAGCAGCTTTGCGGACGGGGGACTCACCGGGGAGCTGTTTTTT. Translating it yields CASSFADGGLTGELFF.